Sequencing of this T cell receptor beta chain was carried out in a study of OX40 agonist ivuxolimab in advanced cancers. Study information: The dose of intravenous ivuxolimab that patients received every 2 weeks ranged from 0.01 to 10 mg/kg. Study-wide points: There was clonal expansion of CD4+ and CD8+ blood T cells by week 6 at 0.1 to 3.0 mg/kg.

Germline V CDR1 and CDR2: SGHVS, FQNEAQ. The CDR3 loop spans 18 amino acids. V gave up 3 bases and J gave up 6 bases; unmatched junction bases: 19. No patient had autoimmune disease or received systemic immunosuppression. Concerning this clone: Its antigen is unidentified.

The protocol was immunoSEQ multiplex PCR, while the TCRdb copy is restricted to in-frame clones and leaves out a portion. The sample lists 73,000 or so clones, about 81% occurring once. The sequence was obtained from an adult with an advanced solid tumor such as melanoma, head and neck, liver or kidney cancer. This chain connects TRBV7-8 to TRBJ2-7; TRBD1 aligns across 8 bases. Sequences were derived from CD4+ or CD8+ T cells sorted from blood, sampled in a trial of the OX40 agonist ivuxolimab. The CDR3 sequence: CASSFFPRMGTGRGEQYF. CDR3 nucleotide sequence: TGTGCCAGCAGCTTTTTCCCGCGGATGGGGACAGGACGTGGCGAGCAGTACTTC.